This entry lists 25 T cell receptor beta chains sequenced from one sample in a study of identical twins. One entry per CDR3 protein results from TCRdb running MiXCR on the 5' RACE reads. The table lists some 500,000 distinct CDR3 sequences, 13% to 15% of them singletons, with approximately 0.98% in the top ten. A further study also used this sample, focusing on yellow fever vaccine responses in identical twins.

Sequenced material: CD4+ T cells sorted from blood. Receptors originate from a woman younger than 35 in good health.

This sequence joins TRBV5-1 and TRBJ2-7, with 8 bases aligning to TRBD2. The V segment lost 6 bases and the J segment 4 bases; nucleotides outside the gene matches: 9. The germline V gene encodes CDR1 SGHRS and CDR2 YFSETQ. The CDR3 loop spans 14 amino acids. For the CDR3, the DNA is TGCGCCAGCACTGACCGGGGGGGCGTTTACGAGCAGTACTTC. It is translated as CASTDRGGVYEQYF.

This clonotype was observed many times. This chain connects TRBV3-1 to TRBJ2-3; tentatively, D is TRBD1 or TRBD2 (5 bases each). This CDR3 spans 15 amino acids. Trimming left V 0 bases short and J 0 bases short, with 7 bases between. Per the germline V gene, CDR1 is LGHDT and CDR2 is YNNKEL (reference sequence). CDR3 residues: CASSQDGTSTDTQYF. Written as DNA, the CDR3 is TGTGCCAGCAGCCAAGATGGGACGAGCACAGATACGCAGTATTTT.

In its sample, this clonotype was seen a few times. The chain has TRBV25-1 and TRBJ2-5; perhaps TRBD1 as D (7 bases). Germline values: CDR1 MGHDK, CDR2 SYGVNS. The CDR3 loop spans 16 amino acids. V lost 5 bases to trimming and J lost 5 bases, with 21 bases between them. This CDR3 reads CASSTGRRGLGETQYF. The CDR3, as DNA: TGTGCCAGCAGTACGGGTCGGAGGGGGCTCGGGGAGACCCAGTACTTC.

This clonotype was counted a few times. The chain links TRBV30 to TRBJ2-7; D possibly corresponds to TRBD2 (5 bases). The CDR3 runs 13 residues. Per the germline V gene, CDR1 is GTSNPN and CDR2 is SVGIG (reference sequence). Trimming removed 5 bases from V and 2 bases from J, with 13 bases in between. The CDR3 sequence: CAWAKLGPYEQYF. CDR3 nucleotide sequence: TGTGCCTGGGCGAAACTAGGACCCTACGAGCAGTACTTC.

V usage is TRBV14 and J usage is TRBJ2-7; D may match TRBD1 or TRBD2 (5 bases each). The V end lost 4 bases, the J end lost 12 bases, and 16 bases lay between the germline ends. The CDR3 covers 12 residues. Germline V gene lookup returns CDR1 SGHDN and CDR2 FVKESK. The CDR3 coding sequence is TGTGCCAGCAGCCTCGGACGGGGCAGCTGGTACTTC. Amino acids: CASSLGRGSWYF.

The chain combines TRBV20-1 with TRBJ1-5; 9 bases are a match to TRBD1. The V segment lost 4 bases and the J segment 4 bases; nucleotides outside the gene matches: 2. This CDR3 has 13 residues. Germline CDR1 DFQATT, CDR2 SNEGSKA (reference sequence). The CDR3 sequence: CSATGQGNQPQHF. The CDR3, as DNA: TGCAGTGCTACTGGACAGGGGAATCAGCCCCAGCATTTT.

In its sample, this clonotype was seen a few times. CDR3 nucleotide sequence: TGCGCCAGCAGCTGGAGGGGGGAAGCGGCCAATGAGCAGTTCTTC. This sequence encodes CASSWRGEAANEQFF. The rearrangement uses TRBV5-1 and TRBJ2-1; D assignment may be TRBD1 or TRBD2 (6 bases each). Germline V gives CDR1 SGHRS, CDR2 YFSETQ. V was cut by 3 bases and J by 6 bases, with 16 bases left in between. This CDR3 spans 15 amino acids.

In regard to this clonotype: One end of the junction fails to match germline, which may point to a read error. The chain joins TRBV11-2 to TRBJ2-1; TRBD2 aligns across 11 bases. The CDR3 covers 16 residues. Germline V gene sequence: CDR1 SGHAT, CDR2 FQNNGV. CDR3 residues: CASSARTSGLKNELFF. The CDR3 coding sequence is TGTGCCAGCAGCGCCAGGACTAGCGGGCTAAAGAATGAGCTGTTCTTC.

The rearrangement links TRBV27 to TRBJ1-1; D is perhaps TRBD1 (5 bases). The CDR3 has 13 amino acids. V lost 6 bases and J lost 4, with 12 bases in between. Germline loops: CDR1 MNHEY, CDR2 SMNVEV (reference sequence). CDR3 DNA: TGTGCCAGCAGCTGGGGCTGGGGCACTGAAGCTTTCTTT. Protein sequence: CASSWGWGTEAFF.

The chain employs TRBV6-5 and TRBJ2-6; D might be TRBD2 (6 bases). The CDR3 is 16 residues long. With 0 bases removed from V and 2 bases from J, the gap between germline ends came to 8 bases. Germline V gives CDR1 MNHEY, CDR2 SVGAGI. The CDR3 DNA sequence: TGTGCCAGCAGTTACTCCGCGGGGACTGGGGCCAACGTCCTGACTTTC. Amino acid sequence: CASSYSAGTGANVLTF.

The chain recombines TRBV19 with TRBJ2-1, with 7 bases fitting TRBD1. The CDR3 totals 18 residues. V dropped 9 bases and J dropped 6; count of bases not matched to a gene: 23. Germline V gene sequence: CDR1 LNHDA, CDR2 SQIVND (reference sequence). In DNA form, the CDR3 reads TGTGCCAGCTCGAAGGGCCAAGTAGGGGGCGGCCCCTTCAATGAGCAGTTCTTC. Amino acid sequence: CASSKGQVGGGPFNEQFF. The full variable domain, in which reference TRBV19 and TRBJ2-1 provide the parts outside the CDR3, is DGGITQSPKYLFRKEGQNVTLSCEQNLNHDAMYWYRQDPGQGLRLIYYSQIVNDFQKGDIAEGYSVSREKKESFPLTVTSAQKNPTAFYLCASSKGQVGGGPFNEQFFGPGTRLTVL.

This clonotype was counted many times. The chain employs TRBV12-3 or TRBV12-4 and TRBJ2-7; no clear D gene. The CDR3 extends over 12 amino acids. V was cut by 6 bases and J by 0 bases, with 6 bases left in between. The CDR3 DNA follows: TGTGCCAGCAGCCCGCGCTCCTACGAGCAGTACTTC. Translated: CASSPRSYEQYF.

On this clonotype itself: A much larger clonotype is one base distant, so this may be a read error. The chain employs TRBV12-3 or TRBV12-4 and TRBJ1-6, with D perhaps matching TRBD1 (5 bases). The CDR3 covers 12 residues. CDR3 amino acids: CASKPGTSPLYF. For the CDR3, the DNA is TGTGCCAGCAAACCGGGGACTTCACCCCTCTACTTT.

The chain joins TRBV19 to TRBJ2-4; 10 nucleotides line up with TRBD2. J gave up 2 bases and V 3 bases, and 10 bases lay outside the gene matches. This CDR3 has 18 residues. Germline CDR1 LNHDA, CDR2 SQIVND (reference sequence). CDR3 in DNA: TGTGCCAGTAGTATGGTAGCGGGAGGAAGGTCGTCCAAAAACATTCAGTACTTC. It yields the protein CASSMVAGGRSSKNIQYF.

The chain recombines TRBV29-1 with TRBJ2-2; 12 bases are a match to TRBD1. Germline CDR1 and CDR2: SQVTM and ANQGSEA. Losses at the gene ends were 7 bases for V and 4 bases for J; bases not matched to a gene: 10. The CDR3 sequence is 16 residues long. The CDR3 DNA is TGCAGCGCGAAAGGGACAGGGGGCGTTAGCACCGGGGAGCTGTTTTTT. As protein: CSAKGTGGVSTGELFF.

This clonotype was counted at least ten times. The chain combines TRBV12-3 or TRBV12-4 with TRBJ2-7, with 8 bases matching TRBD1. The CDR3 spans 13 residues. The ends lost 7 bases at V and 2 bases at J; junction bases unmatched: 4. For the CDR3, the DNA is TGTGCCAGCACCACAGGGGGGACCTACGAGCAGTACTTC. It is translated as CASTTGGTYEQYF.

The rearrangement uses TRBV6-2 or TRBV6-3 and TRBJ2-3; D may be TRBD1 (6 bases). Germline CDR1 reads MNHEY; CDR2 reads SVGEGT. V was cut by 7 bases and J by 4 bases, with 15 bases left in between. The CDR3 spans 14 residues. CDR3 protein: CASTIRGFADTQYF. DNA of the CDR3: TGTGCCAGCACCATAAGGGGGTTTGCAGATACGCAGTATTTT.

The V call is TRBV5-1, the J call TRBJ2-7, with TRBD2 as a possible D gene (6 bases). V was cut by 4 bases and J by 5 bases, with 16 bases left in between. Germline CDR1 reads SGHRS; CDR2 reads YFSETQ. CDR3 length: 14 residues. In DNA, the CDR3 is TGCGCCAGCAGCGCTATCGGGGGTTTCAACGAGCAGTACTTC. Translation: CASSAIGGFNEQYF.

There are a few counts of this clonotype. The chain is built from TRBV5-1 and TRBJ1-6, with 7 bases fitting TRBD1. CDR1 is SGHRS, CDR2 YFSETQ, per germline. V shed 4 bases and J 7 bases; nucleotides not matched to a gene: 5. This CDR3 has 14 amino acids. This chain's CDR3 is CASSDRVGNSPLHF. CDR3 coding DNA: TGCGCCAGCAGCGACAGGGTTGGAAATTCACCCCTCCACTTT. Using reference TRBV5-1 and TRBJ1-6 for the parts outside the CDR3, the full variable domain is KAGVTQTPRYLIKTRGQQVTLSCSPISGHRSVSWYQQTPGQGLQFLFEYFSETQRNKGNFPGRFSGRQFSNSRSEMNVSTLELGDSALYLCASSDRVGNSPLHFGNGTRLTVT.

This chain joins TRBV27 and TRBJ2-7; D might be TRBD2 (6 bases). This CDR3 is 16 amino acids long. The germline V gene has CDR1 MNHEY and CDR2 SMNVEV (reference sequence). V lost 5 bases to trimming and J lost 2 bases, with 19 bases between them. The CDR3 sequence: CASSLNPGTGAYEQYF. The CDR3, as DNA: TGTGCCAGCAGTCTCAACCCCGGGACGGGGGCCTACGAGCAGTACTTC.

This clonotype showed up just a few times. The genes are TRBV7-9 and TRBJ2-5, with 12 bases fitting TRBD2. Germline V gene data show CDR1 as SEHNR and CDR2 as FQNEAQ (reference sequence). V lost 6 bases and J lost 9; bases outside the gene matches: 5. The CDR3 runs 13 residues. The CDR3 DNA reads as TGTGCCAGCAGTCGGACTAGCGGGATCCCCCAGTACTTC. As protein: CASSRTSGIPQYF.

This clonotype was counted only a few times. The V gene is TRBV7-9, the J gene TRBJ2-3; D unclear. In germline, CDR1 is SEHNR, CDR2 FQNEAQ (reference sequence). The CDR3 runs to 16 residues. V lost 1 base to trimming and J lost 1 base, with 12 bases between them. CDR3 sequence: CASSLVRAVGTDTQYF. DNA for the CDR3: TGTGCCAGCAGCTTAGTTCGGGCGGTGGGCACAGATACGCAGTATTTT.

The V call is TRBV18, the J call TRBJ2-7, with 8 bases identical to TRBD1. Germline trimming cut 6 bases from V and 5 bases from J; bases unmatched to any gene: 9. The germline V gene encodes CDR1 KGHSH and CDR2 LQKENI. The CDR3 has 14 amino acids. The chain's CDR3 is CASSITGGSDEQYF. Written as DNA, the CDR3 is TGTGCCAGCTCCATAACAGGGGGGAGCGACGAGCAGTACTTC.

The chain employs TRBV29-1 and TRBJ2-7, with 8 bases that match TRBD2. V was clipped by 6 bases and J by 4 bases; unmatched bases: 5. The CDR3 is 12 residues long. The germline gives CDR1 SQVTM, CDR2 ANQGSEA. The CDR3 region is CSVGTRRYEQYF. In DNA form, the CDR3 reads TGCAGCGTAGGGACTAGGCGGTACGAGCAGTACTTC.

The table lists this clonotype with a few counts. The J gene is TRBJ1-5, the V gene TRBV15, with D possibly matching TRBD1 (5 bases). V dropped 6 bases and J dropped 2 bases, with 11 bases sitting between them. Germline CDR1 reads LNHNV; CDR2 reads YYDKDF (reference sequence). CDR3 length: 14 amino acids. As DNA, the CDR3 is TGTGCCACCAGGCAGGGAAGTGGCAATCAGCCCCAGCATTTT. Its protein is CATRQGSGNQPQHF. Drawing the rest from reference TRBV15 and TRBJ1-5, the complete variable domain is DAMVIQNPRYQVTQFGKPVTLSCSQTLNHNVMYWYQQKSSQAPKLLFHYYDKDFNNEADTPDNFQSRRPNTSFCFLDIRSPGLGDTAMYLCATRQGSGNQPQHFGDGTRLSIL.